The present T cell receptor beta chain was sequenced within a study of T cell responses to AZD1222 COVID-19 vaccine. Study-level results: Only 5 or 6 people who got AZD1222 tested seropositive at baseline.

The data were produced by immunoSEQ multiplex PCR, yet TCRdb's version contains in-frame clones alone and is incomplete. This table holds around 100,000 clones, 87% found once. This CDR3 has 16 amino acids. Germline V CDR1 and CDR2: ENHRY, SYGVKD. The V and J ends lost 4 bases and 5 bases respectively, with 20 bases between them. As concerns this clone: The antigen is undetermined.

Sequencing used peripheral blood, obtained 28 days after the second AZD1222 dose. This chain links TRBV10-3 with TRBJ2-5; tentative D call: TRBD1 (6 bases). The sequence derives from an adult who received the AZD1222 COVID-19 vaccine. The CDR3 here is CAISGSQGLSKETQYF. The DNA of the CDR3 is TGTGCCATCAGTGGATCACAGGGTTTGAGTAAGGAGACCCAGTACTTC.